In this sample, the clone carrying this TCR beta chain turned up a few times. Antigen: not known. This CDR3 spans 15 amino acids. Germline loops: CDR1 MNHNY, CDR2 SVGAGI (reference sequence). V was clipped by 4 bases and J by 5 bases, with 17 bases between them. TCR beta cDNA libraries included unique molecular identifiers. Each CDR3 protein gets one entry after TCRdb re-called the PCR reads with MiXCR. The sample yields about 560,000 distinct CDR3 sequences, about 40% seen once. The data derive from a study of post-analysis software for immune sequencing data. Study-wide background: As for disease course, relapsing-remitting, secondary progressive and progressive-relapsing multiple sclerosis were all included. Study results and limitations: Patients carried several TRBV segments more frequently than controls did, and TRBV5-6, TRBV5-1 and TRBV20-1 were among them.

The receptor's source is a girl aged 5-17 years with multiple sclerosis. The chain recombines TRBV6-6 with TRBJ1-1; perhaps TRBD1 as D (6 bases). The sequenced sample consisted of blood. DNA of the CDR3: TGTGCCAGCAGTTCACAGGGAGAAATGAGAACTGAAGCTTTCTTT. Residues: CASSSQGEMRTEAFF.